Reported below is one T cell receptor (beta chain). V was pared by 1 base and J by 11 bases, with 11 bases of the junction left unmatched. The CDR3 is 15 amino acids. Germline loops: CDR1 SGHDT, CDR2 YYEEEE. Some clones are missing from TCRdb's copy, which holds only in-frame ones; the method was immunoSEQ multiplex PCR. The data show over 45,000 clones, with just over 90% seen just once and around 0.8% held by the top ten. The data stem from a study of control samples from healthy donors and cancer patients. This sequence originates from a man in his thirties or forties with colorectal cancer. V usage is TRBV5-6 and J usage is TRBJ1-1; 10 nucleotides line up with TRBD1. Sequenced sample: PBMCs. The CDR3 loop is CASSLLGTGELKAFF. The CDR3 coding sequence is TGTGCCAGCAGCTTGTTAGGGACAGGGGAACTGAAGGCTTTCTTT.